What follows is one T cell receptor (beta chain) and its context. Sequencing used immunoSEQ multiplex PCR; TCRdb keeps in-frame clones, though not all of them. Of some 1,100,000 clones detected, around 78% appear once; the ten largest clones hold roughly 0.56%. Germline V lookup: CDR1 MDHEN, CDR2 SYDVKM. With 2 bases clipped from V and 7 bases from J, the junction kept 5 bases outside the gene matches. The CDR3 runs 15 residues. This sample was taken from a study of shared clonotypes between healthy human individuals. The V and J genes are TRBV28 and TRBJ2-1; 10 bases are a match to TRBD2. The receptor's source is a man aged 18 to 35 in good health. Some clones in this sample may be carry-over from other donors' samples. Sequencing was performed on memory CD4+ T cells from PBMCs. Subset: CD45RA-negative fraction. This CDR3 reads CASSLPSGRTNEQFF. The CDR3 DNA sequence: TGTGCCAGCAGTTTACCTAGCGGGAGAACGAATGAGCAGTTCTTC.